The rows below give T cell receptor beta chains drawn from one sample of a study of shared clonotypes between healthy human individuals. Sequencing used immunoSEQ multiplex PCR; TCRdb keeps in-frame clones, though not all of them. There are around 940,000 clones in the sample; approximately 80% occur only once, and over 1.3% lies in the top ten. Source material: memory CD4+ T cells sorted from blood. The origin of the receptors is a man in his late teens or twenties in good health. Each CDR3 is given with its conserved first and last residue. The order of the fields is D gene, CDR3 length, J gene, V gene, clone size, CDR3 DNA, CDR3 protein. D genes are given only for firm matches. A clone size is listed for some rows: how often the clone was seen (once, few, many), or a class if it is expanded.

D: NA
length: 17
J: TRBJ2-4
V: TRBV11-2
size: NA
DNA: TGTGCCAGCAGCCCCCTTTGGGCTAACCTAGCCAAAAACATTCAGTACTTC
CDR3: CASSPLWANLAKNIQYF

D: TRBD1
length: 16
J: TRBJ2-5
V: TRBV5-6
size: NA
DNA: TGTGCCAGCAGCTTCTTGGGACAGGGGCCCGGGGAGACCCAGTACTTC
CDR3: CASSFLGQGPGETQYF

D: NA
length: 11
J: TRBJ1-2
V: TRBV28
size: NA
DNA: TGTGCCAGCAGTTTGACCCAAGGCTACACCTTC
CDR3: CASSLTQGYTF

D: TRBD2
length: 14
J: TRBJ2-2
V: TRBV2
size: NA
DNA: TGTGCCAGCAGTCCCAGGACTAGCGGGGGGGAGCTGTTTTTT
CDR3: CASSPRTSGGELFF

D: TRBD1
length: 14
J: TRBJ2-3
V: TRBV10-3
size: NA
DNA: TGTGCCATCAGCCGGACAGGGTCAACAGATACGCAGTATTTT
CDR3: CAISRTGSTDTQYF

D: NA
length: 13
J: TRBJ1-1
V: TRBV28
size: NA
DNA: TGTGCCAGCAGTTTAGATGAATACGGTGAAGCTTTCTTT
CDR3: CASSLDEYGEAFF

D: NA
length: 15
J: TRBJ2-3
V: TRBV7-2
size: NA
DNA: TGTGCCAGCAGCCTAGAGGGGGGCAGCACAGATACGCAGTATTTT
CDR3: CASSLEGGSTDTQYF

D: TRBD1
length: 15
J: TRBJ2-3
V: TRBV7-9
size: NA
DNA: TGTGCCAGCAGCGACAGGGTGCTAAGCACAGATACGCAGTATTTT
CDR3: CASSDRVLSTDTQYF

D: NA
length: 14
J: TRBJ2-2
V: TRBV7-2
size: NA
DNA: TGTGCCAGCAATGGGGGCCTTAACACCGGGGAGCTGTTTTTT
CDR3: CASNGGLNTGELFF

D: NA
length: 15
J: TRBJ1-5
V: TRBV6-1
size: NA
DNA: TGTGCCAGCACCGTTTGGGGGCAGGACAATCAGCCCCAGCATTTT
CDR3: CASTVWGQDNQPQHF

D: NA
length: 13
J: TRBJ1-6
V: TRBV18
size: NA
DNA: TGTGCCAGCTCACTAGACAGCGATTCACCCCTCCACTTT
CDR3: CASSLDSDSPLHF

D: NA
length: 16
J: TRBJ1-2
V: TRBV21-1
size: NA
DNA: TGTGCCAGCCAGTTCCGATGCGGGACAGGGCCCTGGGGCTACACCTTC
CDR3: CASQFRCGTGPWGYTF

D: TRBD2
length: 17
J: TRBJ2-7
V: TRBV27
size: NA
DNA: TGTGCCAGCAGTTCCCGCAACCCAGCGGGAGGTAAATATGAGCAGTACTTC
CDR3: CASSSRNPAGGKYEQYF

D: NA
length: 13
J: TRBJ1-5
V: TRBV30
size: few
DNA: TGTGCCTGGAGTGTAGAAGGGACTCAGCCCCAGCATTTT
CDR3: CAWSVEGTQPQHF

D: TRBD2
length: 14
J: TRBJ2-1
V: TRBV5-1
size: NA
DNA: TGCGCCAGCAGCTTACTAGCGGGGGGCAATGAGCAGTTCTTC
CDR3: CASSLLAGGNEQFF

D: TRBD1
length: 15
J: TRBJ2-5
V: TRBV5-1
size: NA
DNA: TGCGCCAGCAGCTTGGCAGGGGGCGGTTCGGAGACCCAGTACTTC
CDR3: CASSLAGGGSETQYF

D: NA
length: 16
J: TRBJ2-3
V: TRBV19
size: NA
DNA: TGTGCCAGTAGTGTCATCAGCGGGTATAGCACAGATACGCAGTATTTT
CDR3: CASSVISGYSTDTQYF

D: TRBD1
length: 15
J: TRBJ2-7
V: TRBV28
size: NA
DNA: TGTGCCAGCAGGGCAGACAGGGTGCTTCCCTACGAGCAGTACTTC
CDR3: CASRADRVLPYEQYF

D: NA
length: 14
J: TRBJ2-3
V: TRBV29-1
size: NA
DNA: TGCAGCGTCCACTTCACGGGTAACACAGATACGCAGTATTTT
CDR3: CSVHFTGNTDTQYF

D: NA
length: 13
J: TRBJ1-1
V: TRBV5-4
size: NA
DNA: TGTGCCAGCAGCTTGGGACAGAGGAATGAAGCTTTCTTT
CDR3: CASSLGQRNEAFF

D: TRBD1
length: 15
J: TRBJ1-4
V: TRBV5-1
size: NA
DNA: TGCGCCAGCAGCCCGGGGACAGTTGGCGGTGAAAAACTGTTTTTT
CDR3: CASSPGTVGGEKLFF

D: NA
length: 15
J: TRBJ2-2
V: TRBV15
size: NA
DNA: TGTGCCACCAGCACAGGGACCGTAAACACCGGGGAGCTGTTTTTT
CDR3: CATSTGTVNTGELFF

D: NA
length: 15
J: TRBJ2-7
V: TRBV7-2
size: NA
DNA: TGTGCCAGCAGCCTCGCCTGGGGTCTTACCTACGAGCAGTACTTC
CDR3: CASSLAWGLTYEQYF